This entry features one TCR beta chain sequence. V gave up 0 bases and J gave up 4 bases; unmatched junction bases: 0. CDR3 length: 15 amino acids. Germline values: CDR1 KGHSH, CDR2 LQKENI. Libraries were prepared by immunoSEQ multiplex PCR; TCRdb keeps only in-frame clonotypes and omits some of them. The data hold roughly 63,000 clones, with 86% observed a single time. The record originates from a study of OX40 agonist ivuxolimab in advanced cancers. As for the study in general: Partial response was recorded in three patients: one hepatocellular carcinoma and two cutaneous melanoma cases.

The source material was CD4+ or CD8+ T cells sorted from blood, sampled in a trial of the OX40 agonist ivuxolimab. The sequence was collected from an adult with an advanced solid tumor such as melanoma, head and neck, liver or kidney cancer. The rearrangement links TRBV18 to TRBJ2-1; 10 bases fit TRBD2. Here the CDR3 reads CASSPPTSGYNEQFF. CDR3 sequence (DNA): TGTGCCAGCTCACCACCGACTAGCGGGTACAATGAGCAGTTCTTC.